This TCR beta chain appears in the sequencing data of a study of Graves' ophthalmopathy and Graves' hyperthyroidism. This clonotype has ten or more counts. The V end was cut by 6 bases, the J end by 1 base, with 12 bases between. This CDR3 contains 14 residues. Germline V gene lookup returns CDR1 LNHDA and CDR2 SQIVND (reference sequence). RNA transcripts provided the template for amplifying TCR beta CDR3 regions. HTBI primers were used in a first-round RT-PCR, which preceded a second-round multiplex PCR. TCRdb reprocessed the multiplex PCR reads via MiXCR and lists one record per CDR3 protein. The sample has over a million distinct CDR3 sequences, about two fifths seen once.

The chain uses TRBV19 and TRBJ1-2, with D possibly being TRBD1 (5 bases). The sample comprised peripheral blood or thyroid tissue (not recorded which). This clonotype originated in an adult man with Graves' hyperthyroidism. The CDR3 bases are TGTGCCAGTAGGGAATCCGGACATAACTATGGCTACACCTTC. This translates into CASRESGHNYGYTF.